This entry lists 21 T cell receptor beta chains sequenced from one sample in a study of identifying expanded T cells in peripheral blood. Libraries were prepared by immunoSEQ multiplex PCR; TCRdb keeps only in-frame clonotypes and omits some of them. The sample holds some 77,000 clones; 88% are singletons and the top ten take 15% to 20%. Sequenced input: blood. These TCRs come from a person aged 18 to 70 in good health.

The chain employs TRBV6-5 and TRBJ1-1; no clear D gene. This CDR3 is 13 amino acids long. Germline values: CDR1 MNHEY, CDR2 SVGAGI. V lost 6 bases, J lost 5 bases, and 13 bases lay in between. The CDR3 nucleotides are TGTGCCAGCAGCACCCAGACGGGGACTGAAGCTTTCTTT. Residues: CASSTQTGTEAFF.

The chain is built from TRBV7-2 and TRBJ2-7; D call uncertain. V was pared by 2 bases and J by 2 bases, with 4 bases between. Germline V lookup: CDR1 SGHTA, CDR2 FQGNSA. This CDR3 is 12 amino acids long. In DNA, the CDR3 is TGTGCCAGCAGCTTAAGGCCCTACGAGCAGTACTTC. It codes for CASSLRPYEQYF.

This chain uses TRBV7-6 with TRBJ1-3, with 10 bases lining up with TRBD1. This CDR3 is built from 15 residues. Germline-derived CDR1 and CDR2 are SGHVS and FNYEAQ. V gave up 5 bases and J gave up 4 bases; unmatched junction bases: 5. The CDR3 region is CASSPRTGGGNTIYF. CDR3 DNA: TGTGCCAGCAGCCCCCGGACAGGGGGAGGAAACACCATATATTTT.

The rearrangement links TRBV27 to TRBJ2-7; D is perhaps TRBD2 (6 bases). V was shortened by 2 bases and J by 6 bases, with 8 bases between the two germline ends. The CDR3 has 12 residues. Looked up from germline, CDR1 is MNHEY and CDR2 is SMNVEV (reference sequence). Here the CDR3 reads CASSLGGSEQYF. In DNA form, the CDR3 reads TGTGCCAGCAGTTTAGGAGGGAGCGAGCAGTACTTC.

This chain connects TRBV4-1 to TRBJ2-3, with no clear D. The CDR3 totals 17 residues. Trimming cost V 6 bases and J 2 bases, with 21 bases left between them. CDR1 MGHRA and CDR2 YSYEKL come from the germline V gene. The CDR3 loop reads CASSPGWGAPNTDTQYF. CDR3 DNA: TGCGCCAGCAGTCCTGGGTGGGGTGCACCTAACACAGATACGCAGTATTTT.

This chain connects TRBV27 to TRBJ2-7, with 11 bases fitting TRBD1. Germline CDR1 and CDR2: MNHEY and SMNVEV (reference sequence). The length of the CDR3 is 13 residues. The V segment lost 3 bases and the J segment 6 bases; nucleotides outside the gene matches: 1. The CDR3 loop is CASSFGTGGEQYF. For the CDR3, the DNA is TGTGCCAGCAGTTTTGGGACAGGGGGCGAGCAGTACTTC.

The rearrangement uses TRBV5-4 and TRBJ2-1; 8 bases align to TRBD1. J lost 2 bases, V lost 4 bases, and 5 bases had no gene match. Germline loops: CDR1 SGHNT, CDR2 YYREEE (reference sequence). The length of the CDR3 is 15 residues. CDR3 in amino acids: CASSPDRGTYNEQFF. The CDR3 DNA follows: TGTGCCAGCAGCCCCGACAGGGGTACCTACAATGAGCAGTTCTTC.

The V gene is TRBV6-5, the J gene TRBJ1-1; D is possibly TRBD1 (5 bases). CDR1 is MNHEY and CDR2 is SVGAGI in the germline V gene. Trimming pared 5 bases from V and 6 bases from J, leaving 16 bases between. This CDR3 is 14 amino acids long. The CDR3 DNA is TGTGCCAGCAGTGACGTTGCGGGACTACCTGAAGCTTTCTTT. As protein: CASSDVAGLPEAFF.

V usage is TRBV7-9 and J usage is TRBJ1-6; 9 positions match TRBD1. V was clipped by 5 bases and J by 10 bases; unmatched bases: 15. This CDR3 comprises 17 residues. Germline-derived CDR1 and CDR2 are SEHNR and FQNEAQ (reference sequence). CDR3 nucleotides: TGTGCCAGCAGCGTAACCCCCGGGACAGGGCGTAACTCACCCCTCCACTTT. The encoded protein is CASSVTPGTGRNSPLHF.

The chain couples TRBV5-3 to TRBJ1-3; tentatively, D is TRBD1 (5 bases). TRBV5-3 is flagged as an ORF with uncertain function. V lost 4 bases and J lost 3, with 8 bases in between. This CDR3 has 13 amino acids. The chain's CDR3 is CARSVTDGNTIYF. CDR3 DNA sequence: TGTGCCAGAAGCGTGACAGATGGAAACACCATATATTTT.

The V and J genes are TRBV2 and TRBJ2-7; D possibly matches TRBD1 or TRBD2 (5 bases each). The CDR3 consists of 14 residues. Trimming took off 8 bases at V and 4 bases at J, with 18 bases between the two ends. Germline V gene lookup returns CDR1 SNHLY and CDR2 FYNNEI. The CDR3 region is CASDSTGTTYEQYF. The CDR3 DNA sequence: TGTGCCAGCGATTCTACCGGGACGACTTACGAGCAGTACTTC.

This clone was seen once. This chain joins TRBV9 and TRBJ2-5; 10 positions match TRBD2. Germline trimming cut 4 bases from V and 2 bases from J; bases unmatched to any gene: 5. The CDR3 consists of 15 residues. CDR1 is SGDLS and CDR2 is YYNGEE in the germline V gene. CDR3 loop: CASSKSSGGQETQYF. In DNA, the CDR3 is TGTGCCAGCAGCAAGTCTAGCGGGGGTCAAGAGACCCAGTACTTC.

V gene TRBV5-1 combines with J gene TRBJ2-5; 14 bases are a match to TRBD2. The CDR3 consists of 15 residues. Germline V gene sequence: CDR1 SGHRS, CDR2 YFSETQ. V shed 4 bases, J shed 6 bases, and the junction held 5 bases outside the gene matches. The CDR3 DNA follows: TGCGCCAGCAGCGGACTAGCGGGGGGAGGGAAGACCCAGTACTTC. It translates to CASSGLAGGGKTQYF.

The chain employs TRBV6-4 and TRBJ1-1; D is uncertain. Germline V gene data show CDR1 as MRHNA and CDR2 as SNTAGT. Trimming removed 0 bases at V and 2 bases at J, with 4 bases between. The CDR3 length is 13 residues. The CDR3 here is CASSDSDNTEAFF. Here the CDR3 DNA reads TGTGCCAGCAGTGACTCGGACAACACTGAAGCTTTCTTT.

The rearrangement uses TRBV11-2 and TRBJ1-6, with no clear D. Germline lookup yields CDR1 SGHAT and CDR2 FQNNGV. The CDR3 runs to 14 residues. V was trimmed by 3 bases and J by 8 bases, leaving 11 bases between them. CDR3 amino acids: CASSFRVGDSPLHF. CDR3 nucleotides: TGTGCCAGCAGCTTCCGGGTCGGGGATTCACCCCTCCACTTT.

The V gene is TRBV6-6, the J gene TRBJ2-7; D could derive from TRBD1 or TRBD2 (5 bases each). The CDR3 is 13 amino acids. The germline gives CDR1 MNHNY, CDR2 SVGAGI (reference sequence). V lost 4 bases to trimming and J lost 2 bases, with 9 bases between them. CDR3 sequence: CASSSGTTYEQYF. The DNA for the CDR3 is TGTGCCAGCAGTTCCGGGACGACCTACGAGCAGTACTTC.

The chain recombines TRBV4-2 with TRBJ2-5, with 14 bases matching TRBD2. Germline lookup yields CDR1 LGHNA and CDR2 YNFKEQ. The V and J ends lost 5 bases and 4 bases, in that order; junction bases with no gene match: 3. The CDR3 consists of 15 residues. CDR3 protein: CASSETSGGAETQYF. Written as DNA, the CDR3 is TGTGCCAGCAGCGAGACTAGCGGGGGGGCAGAGACCCAGTACTTC.

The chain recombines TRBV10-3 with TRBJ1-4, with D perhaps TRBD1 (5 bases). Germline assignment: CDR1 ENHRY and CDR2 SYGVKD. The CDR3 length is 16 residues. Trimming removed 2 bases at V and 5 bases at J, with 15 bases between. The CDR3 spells CAISEAPGFGNEKLFF. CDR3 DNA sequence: TGTGCCATCAGTGAGGCCCCAGGGTTCGGAAATGAAAAACTGTTTTTT.

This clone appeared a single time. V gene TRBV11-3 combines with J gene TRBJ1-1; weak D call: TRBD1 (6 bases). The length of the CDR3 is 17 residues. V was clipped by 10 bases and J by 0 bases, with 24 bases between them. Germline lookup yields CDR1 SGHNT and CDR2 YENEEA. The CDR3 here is CAKDSRPLPNLNTEAFF. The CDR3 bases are TGTGCCAAGGACAGCCGGCCCCTGCCCAACTTGAACACTGAAGCTTTCTTT.

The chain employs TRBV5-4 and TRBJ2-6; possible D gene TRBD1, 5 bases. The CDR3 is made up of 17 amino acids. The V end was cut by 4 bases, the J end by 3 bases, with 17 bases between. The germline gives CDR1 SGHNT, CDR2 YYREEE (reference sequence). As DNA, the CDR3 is TGTGCCAGCAGCATAGGCAGGGAATCGAGTGGGGCCAACGTCCTGACTTTC. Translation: CASSIGRESSGANVLTF.

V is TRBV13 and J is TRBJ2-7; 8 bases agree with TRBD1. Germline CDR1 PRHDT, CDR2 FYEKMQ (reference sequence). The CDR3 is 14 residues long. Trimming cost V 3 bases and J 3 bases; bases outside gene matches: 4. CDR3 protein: CASSFTGGSYEQYF. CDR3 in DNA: TGTGCCAGCAGCTTCACAGGGGGTAGCTACGAGCAGTACTTC.